This paragraph reports one TCR beta chain. There are many counts of this clonotype. Its antigen specificity is not known. Within one base of it there is no much larger clone, and no base qualities were kept. The sample's time point, from its label and the paper: newly diagnosed GD, antithyroid drugs for less than 3 months. RNA was extracted from PBMCs in TRIzol for both TCR sequencing and RNA sequencing. The diagnosis of Graves' disease followed American Thyroid Association guidelines. The patients came from an endocrinology department in Xi'an, China. Each patient gave approximately 8.8 milliliters of peripheral blood, collected in an EDTA anticoagulant tube. Ficoll Paque Plus density gradient separation was used to isolate PBMCs, and no further T cell sorting was performed. An Agilent 2100 Bioanalyzer and agarose gel were used to check RNA quality, and a NanoDrop 2000 was used to measure RNA concentration.

The entry originates in a study of regulatory T cells in long-lasting Graves disease (dated by TCRdb to about 2021). About the study as a whole: Newly diagnosed Graves' disease patients had taken antithyroid drugs for less than 3 months. Persistent Graves' disease patients were compared with newly diagnosed Graves' disease patients by peripheral blood TCR sequencing and RNA sequencing. The study was registered as a clinical trial and conducted in China. TCR sequencing covered around 13 persistent and roughly 20 newly diagnosed Graves' disease patients, about 35 samples in total.

Study-wide conclusions, independent of this receptor: The authors acknowledged the small sample size as a limitation that may reduce accuracy. Peripheral blood alone was examined, since thyroid tissue, which constituted the primary lesion, could not be accessed. Only the TCR beta chain was sequenced and analyzed. Lower TCR Shannon entropy and fewer highly expanded clones were observed in persistent Graves' disease patients than in newly diagnosed patients, which suggested clonal expansion. Patients with persistent disease shared more public clonotypes (about 3,000) than newly diagnosed patients did (approximately 970).

Library preparation was by multiplex PCR. The sequencer was an Illumina HiSeq 4000. CDR3 regions were amplified by Arm-PCR with iRepertoire HTBI primers to construct TCR beta libraries. Gel purification was performed on PCR products prior to sequencing. The source study handled its data this way. A total of 60 to 80 TRBV and 14 TRBJ segments were identified across samples and were used for gene usage analysis of CDR3 amino acid clonotypes. COPE and FqMerger were used to merge the filtered high-quality paired reads into contigs. BLAST was used to align contigs to the IMGT TRBV, TRBD and TRBJ reference genes, and CDR3 was defined following IMGT. Any clonotype with a frequency above 0.1% was counted as a highly expanded clone. Shannon entropy served as the measure of repertoire diversity, while the Gini coefficient captured V-J evenness. A clonotype found in more than one individual was treated as public. Using fastp trimming at Q25 and MiXCR clonotype assembly, TCRdb reanalyzed the public sequencing data and kept in-frame beta chains. Each CDR3 protein gets just one entry, which takes the most common genes and DNA from the rows behind it. TCRdb's processing, not the study's, gives the V and J calls here. Counted in this sample were a few hundred thousand distinct CDR3 sequences; approximately 15% of them appeared once. Of the sample, about a sixth is held by the ten largest clones.

This sample also belongs to another study, concerning T cells in Graves' hyperthyroidism and ophthalmopathy. From the second report: Graves' hyperthyroidism was defined as stable when no progression to ophthalmopathy occurred over 18 months of follow-up. Hyperthyroidism patients were newly diagnosed, had a disease duration of under 2 months, and were aged 18 to 65 years. Exclusion was applied to patients with uncontrolled infections, other autoimmune diseases, pregnancy or lactation. Diagnoses relied on clinical symptoms, serum thyroxine and TRAb, thyroid ultrasound and orbital computed tomography. The TCR CDR3 was subjected to a first round of RT-PCR using the HTBI primer set and the Qiagen OneStep RT-PCR kit. Most expanded thyroid clonotypes (frequency above 0.001) were also found in blood, which suggests that blood repertoires may mirror thyroid immune responses. A model built on a 13 V-J signature distinguished ophthalmopathy from stable hyperthyroidism, reaching around 87% sensitivity and around 81% specificity in cross-validation and 80%/75% in testing. In validation, progression to ophthalmopathy was predicted by the model with roughly 69% sensitivity and 72.22% specificity, a median of approximately 6.5 months before onset. To identify TCR V-J signatures that set the groups apart, the researchers used a discovery cohort of 90 to 100 patients, made up of 40 to 45 with Graves' ophthalmopathy and 57 with stable Graves' hyperthyroidism. An independent validation cohort of about 20 hyperthyroidism patients and 15 or so patients who later progressed to ophthalmopathy tested prospective prediction of ophthalmopathy. The 95 to 100 discovery patients were divided at random into training and test sets in a 7:3 ratio. In addition, the study compared T-cell repertoires in thyroid tissue and in blood from six Graves' hyperthyroidism patients. Following sampling, methimazole starting at 30 mg daily was given to hyperthyroidism patients, and high-dose intravenous methylprednisolone was given to ophthalmopathy patients. Libraries were constructed in a second round of multiplex PCR, after which size selection and purification were carried out. Paired-end sequencing of the libraries was performed with 100 bp reads on an Illumina HiSeq2000. SOAPnuke was used to process the raw data, removing reads that contained adapters or uncalled bases, had a mean Phred below 15, or lacked an exact match to the constant primer or identifier. COPE v1.2.5 was used to merge high-quality paired reads, and clonotypes were defined as unique nucleotide sequences. MiTCR v1.1 was used to align clonotypes to the IMGT TRBV, TRBD and TRBJ reference segments. Analysis was restricted to V-J combinations with a frequency above 0.0001, which covered about 99% of repertoires. The TCS score was defined as F50 (clonal expansion) divided by E x V (chaos), with BLOSUM62-based TCRdist calculated between CDR3 peptides within each V-J. Welch's t-statistics and random forest reduced some 510 V-J features to about 12, which were used in a naive Bayes classifier (R e1071). Sample size was not statistically predetermined, and blinding of investigators to group allocation was not performed. The paper reports TCR Vbeta CDR3 sequencing of some 140 peripheral blood samples: some 44 ophthalmopathy, 70 to 85 hyperthyroidism and approximately 17 progressor patients.

The clonotype originates from a woman between 45 and 65 years old with Graves disease. Donor details come from another sample of the same person, matched by shared clones. This specimen was peripheral blood mononuclear cells (PBMCs), taken at new diagnosis, from a patient treated with antithyroid drugs.

This receptor has the CDR3 CASSFTTNTEAFF. DNA sequence: TGTGCCAGCAGCTTTACAACGAACACTGAAGCTTTCTTT. The chain links TRBV7-3 with TRBJ1-1, with the D gene too uncertain to name. Sequences SGHTA (CDR1) and FQGTGA (CDR2) are obtained from the germline V gene. Including the terminal cysteine and phenylalanine, the CDR3 comprises 13 residues. The kept DNA is CDR3 alone, 39 bases in frame from the first base. Trimming removed 3 bases from V and 1 base from J, leaving 6 bases between the germline ends.